A selection of T cell receptor beta chains follows, all from one sample in a study of shared clonotypes between healthy human individuals. Some clones are missing from TCRdb's copy, which holds only in-frame ones; the method was immunoSEQ multiplex PCR. The sample consists of some 2,000,000 clones, about 95% of them appearing once. The sequenced sample consisted of naive CD8+ T cells sorted from blood. These receptors were taken from a man between 18 and 35 years old in good health. CDR3s include the opening cysteine and the closing phenylalanine or tryptophan. D genes are given only for firm matches. A row's size may be missing; if present it is once, few, many or a size class.

CDR3aa	CDR3nt	abundance	d_gene	v_gene	j_gene
CASSHMTGKPTDTQYF	TGTGCCAGCAGCCATATGACAGGGAAACCCACAGATACGCAGTATTTT	NA	TRBD1	TRBV7-9	TRBJ2-3
CASSPLERGAYNEQFF	TGTGCCAGCAGCCCCCTGGAGCGGGGGGCCTACAATGAGCAGTTCTTC	NA	TRBD2	TRBV5-6	TRBJ2-1
CASSLAGQGAAEAFF	TGTGCCAGCAGCTTAGCGGGACAGGGGGCCGCTGAAGCTTTCTTT	NA	TRBD1	TRBV7-9	TRBJ1-1
CASSLEGGVQHF	TGTGCCAGCAGCTTAGAAGGGGGGGTCCAGCATTTT	NA	NA	TRBV7-9	TRBJ1-5
CASSAWQGEKTQYF	TGTGCCAGCAGCGCTTGGCAGGGGGAGAAGACCCAGTACTTC	NA	TRBD1	TRBV9	TRBJ2-5
CASSLAGTSEQYF	TGTGCCAGCTCATTAGCGGGGACCTCCGAGCAGTACTTC	NA	TRBD2	TRBV27	TRBJ2-7
CASSVGGSPDTQYF	TGTGCCAGCAGCGTAGGCGGGAGTCCTGATACGCAGTATTTT	NA	TRBD2	TRBV9	TRBJ2-3
CASSTGEEQYF	TGTGCCAGCAGCACAGGGGAAGAGCAGTACTTC	NA	TRBD1	TRBV6-6	TRBJ2-7
CASSYSEGGGYTF	TGTGCCAGCAGTTACTCGGAGGGAGGCGGCTACACCTTC	NA	NA	TRBV6-5	TRBJ1-2
CASSPLGTSGNTGELFF	TGCGCCAGCAGCCCCCTGGGGACTAGCGGTAACACCGGGGAGCTGTTTTTT	NA	TRBD2	TRBV5-1	TRBJ2-2
CASSNGQVGGANVLTF	TGTGCCAGCAGCAACGGACAGGTTGGTGGGGCCAACGTCCTGACTTTC	NA	TRBD1	TRBV11-2	TRBJ2-6
CAWSPDSWTGNTIYF	TGTGCCTGGAGTCCAGACTCGTGGACCGGAAACACCATATATTTT	NA	NA	TRBV30	TRBJ1-3
CASSQEYAVGGGYEKLFF	TGCGCCAGCAGCCAAGAATACGCTGTGGGGGGTGGATATGAAAAACTGTTTTTT	NA	NA	TRBV4-1	TRBJ1-4
CATSGQWLDTQGGWAYGYTF	TGTGCCACCAGCGGGCAATGGCTCGACACACAGGGAGGATGGGCTTATGGCTACACCTTC	NA	NA	TRBV15	TRBJ1-2
CASSSPGGWRTEAFF	TGTGCCAGCAGTTCCCCGGGAGGTTGGCGAACTGAAGCTTTCTTT	NA	NA	TRBV28	TRBJ1-1
CARSCSSGTGVEAFF	TGTGCCAGAAGCTGTAGCTCCGGGACAGGGGTAGAAGCTTTCTTT	NA	TRBD1	TRBV5-3	TRBJ1-1
CASSFVGGGYEQYF	TGTGCCAGCAGTTTTGTCGGGGGGGGCTACGAGCAGTACTTC	NA	TRBD2	TRBV27	TRBJ2-7
CSVDVSDYQETQYF	TGCAGCGTTGATGTCTCGGACTACCAAGAGACCCAGTACTTC	NA	NA	TRBV29-1	TRBJ2-5
CASSLGSPGTTIEQYF	TGCGCCAGCAGCTTGGGGTCCCCGGGAACTACGATCGAGCAGTACTTC	NA	NA	TRBV5-1	TRBJ2-7
CASNPQGAFYEQYF	TGTGCCAGCAATCCTCAGGGGGCCTTCTACGAGCAGTACTTC	NA	TRBD1	TRBV28	TRBJ2-7
CASSFASSYEQYF	TGTGCCAGCAGCTTTGCTAGCTCCTACGAGCAGTACTTC	NA	NA	TRBV7-6	TRBJ2-7
CASSSMGGAYEQYF	TGTGCCAGCAGCTCAATGGGCGGCGCCTATGAGCAGTACTTC	NA	NA	TRBV7-3	TRBJ2-7
CASSYRESTEAFF	TGCGCCAGCAGCTACAGGGAATCCACTGAAGCTTTCTTT	NA	NA	TRBV4-1	TRBJ1-1
CASSERTESSYEQYF	TGTGCCAGCAGTGAACGGACGGAGAGCTCCTACGAGCAGTACTTC	NA	NA	TRBV2	TRBJ2-7
CASSLVGGELFF	TGTGCCAGCAGCTTGGTAGGGGGGGAGCTGTTTTTT	NA	NA	TRBV5-6	TRBJ2-2
CASSLGSPGLYGYTF	TGTGCCAGCAGCTTAGGTAGCCCAGGGCTTTATGGCTACACCTTC	NA	NA	TRBV7-9	TRBJ1-2
CASSWGPSQETQYF	TGTGCCAGCAGTTGGGGACCAAGTCAAGAGACCCAGTACTTC	NA	NA	TRBV6-5	TRBJ2-5
CASSLAETAGSYQETQYF	TGCGCCAGCAGCTTGGCCGAGACAGCCGGATCGTACCAAGAGACCCAGTACTTC	NA	NA	TRBV5-1	TRBJ2-5
CASSLEAISYEQYF	TGTGCCAGCAGCTTAGAGGCTATTAGCTACGAGCAGTACTTC	NA	NA	TRBV13	TRBJ2-7
CASSQGATAPYEQYF	TGCGCCAGCAGCCAAGGGGCGACAGCCCCCTACGAGCAGTACTTC	NA	NA	TRBV4-3	TRBJ2-7
CASSEVTGEAFF	TGTGCCAGCAGTGAAGTAACGGGGGAAGCTTTCTTT	NA	NA	TRBV6-1	TRBJ1-1
CASGGLSGPSFSTDTQYF	TGTGCCAGCGGTGGGTTATCGGGACCCTCGTTTAGCACAGATACGCAGTATTTT	NA	NA	TRBV2	TRBJ2-3
CASSLSRGHTGELFF	TGTGCCAGCAGCTTGTCCCGGGGACACACCGGGGAGCTGTTTTTT	NA	NA	TRBV5-8	TRBJ2-2
CASRGDFYEQYF	TGTGCCAGCAGGGGGGACTTCTACGAGCAGTACTTC	NA	NA	TRBV27	TRBJ2-7
CASSQGLGRDGYTF	TGTGCCAGCAGTCAGGGACTGGGAAGGGATGGCTACACCTTC	NA	NA	TRBV6-5	TRBJ1-2
CASSLVVYTGEETQYF	TGCGCCAGCAGCTTGGTTGTATATACAGGGGAGGAGACCCAGTACTTC	NA	TRBD1	TRBV5-1	TRBJ2-5
CASNRQGGTYEQYF	TGTGCCAGCAATAGACAGGGGGGGACCTACGAGCAGTACTTC	once	NA	TRBV21-1	TRBJ2-7
CASSLRVPVYEQYF	TGTGCCAGCAGTTTGAGGGTACCCGTCTACGAGCAGTACTTC	NA	NA	TRBV27	TRBJ2-7
CASMRSEGRSGANVLTF	TGTGCCAGCATGAGGTCCGAAGGAAGGTCTGGGGCCAACGTCCTGACTTTC	NA	NA	TRBV2	TRBJ2-6
CASSQLTGLGNEQYF	TGTGCCAGCAGCCAGTTGACAGGGCTAGGCAACGAGCAGTACTTC	NA	TRBD1	TRBV7-9	TRBJ2-7
CASSFPTGNYGYTF	TGTGCCAGCAGCTTCCCGACAGGGAACTATGGCTACACCTTC	NA	TRBD1	TRBV5-6	TRBJ1-2
CASSLEASDYGYTF	TGTGCCAGCAGCTTGGAAGCATCTGACTATGGCTACACCTTC	NA	NA	TRBV5-6	TRBJ1-2